The 27 T cell receptor beta chains given below trace back to one sample, sequenced in a study of post-analysis software for immune sequencing data. Prepared libraries of TCR beta cDNA carried unique molecular identifiers. Using its own MiXCR run on the PCR reads, TCRdb lists one record per CDR3 protein. This sample has some 690,000 distinct CDR3 sequences, with roughly three fifths found just once. These receptors are not linked to any known antigen. Regarding the study as a whole: Patients showed TRBV5-6, TRBV5-1 and TRBV20-1 among roughly five TRBV segments more frequent than in controls.

Material for sequencing was blood. These receptors originate from a girl under 10 years old with multiple sclerosis.

J is TRBJ2-1 and V is TRBV12-3 or TRBV12-4; D is perhaps TRBD1 (5 bases). The V and J ends lost 4 bases and 6 bases respectively, with 16 bases between them. The CDR3 has 15 residues. CDR3 DNA sequence: TGTGCCAGCAGTTACCAGGGTGGCCCCTCCAATGAGCAGTTCTTC. It yields the protein CASSYQGGPSNEQFF.

This clonotype was seen a single time. The gene calls are TRBV20-1 and TRBJ2-1, with 7 bases that match TRBD2. The CDR3 runs to 14 residues. Looked up from germline, CDR1 is DFQATT and CDR2 is SNEGSKA (reference sequence). The J segment lost 1 base and the V segment lost 6 bases, leaving 6 bases of the junction unmatched. DNA of the CDR3: TGCAGTGCGGAACGGGAGGTTTCCTACAATGAGCAGTTCTTC. Translated, it gives CSAEREVSYNEQFF.

The chain joins TRBV28 to TRBJ1-2, with 7 bases lining up with TRBD1. CDR1 and CDR2 (germline): MDHEN, SYDVKM. V trimming: 8 bases; J trimming: 0 bases; junction bases outside the gene matches: 9. CDR3 length: 15 amino acids. In nucleotides, the CDR3 is TGTGCCAGCGGAACCGGGACAGCCGCTAACTATGGCTACACCTTC. It specifies CASGTGTAANYGYTF.

This clonotype occurred a few times. The chain has TRBV20-1 and TRBJ2-1; D is perhaps TRBD1 (6 bases). Germline lookup yields CDR1 DFQATT and CDR2 SNEGSKA (reference sequence). The V end lost 0 bases, the J end lost 4 bases, and 13 bases lay between the germline ends. This CDR3 comprises 15 residues. CDR3 region: CSAREKGQGYNEQFF. CDR3 in DNA: TGCAGTGCTAGAGAGAAAGGGCAGGGGTACAATGAGCAGTTCTTC.

V gene TRBV27 combines with J gene TRBJ2-1; 12 bases match TRBD2. The CDR3 runs 15 residues. Germline V gives CDR1 MNHEY, CDR2 SMNVEV (reference sequence). The V gene end was trimmed by 6 bases and the J gene end by 3 bases; junction bases not matched to a gene: 3. The CDR3, as DNA: TGTGCCAGCAGCACGACTAGCGGGGGCTACAATGAGCAGTTCTTC. Translated: CASSTTSGGYNEQFF.

The chain couples TRBV15 to TRBJ1-1, with D tentatively TRBD1 (5 bases). This CDR3 is built from 14 residues. Germline CDR1 LNHNV, CDR2 YYDKDF (reference sequence). The V gene lost 8 bases and the J gene lost 2 bases, with 15 bases spanning the gap. Here the CDR3 reads CATATGGFNTEAFF. CDR3 DNA sequence: TGTGCCACCGCCACAGGAGGATTTAACACTGAAGCTTTCTTT.

The CDR3 region is CASSLTTGSPYGYTF. The CDR3 nucleotides read TGTGCCAGCAGTTTAACGACAGGGTCCCCCTATGGCTACACCTTC. The J gene is TRBJ1-2, the V gene TRBV27; 7 nucleotides line up with TRBD1. J lost 4 bases, V lost 2 bases, and 7 bases had no gene match. The CDR3 has 15 residues. CDR1 is MNHEY and CDR2 is SMNVEV in the germline V gene (reference sequence).

V is TRBV29-1 and J is TRBJ2-1; D may be TRBD2 (6 bases). CDR1 and CDR2 (germline): SQVTM, ANQGSEA. Trimming took 4 bases from V and 0 from J, leaving 16 bases between them. The CDR3 is 16 residues long. Written as DNA, the CDR3 is TGCAGCGTTGGTGGGGGGATGACTAGCTCCTACAATGAGCAGTTCTTC. Residues: CSVGGGMTSSYNEQFF.

The V and J genes are TRBV7-9 and TRBJ2-1, with a weak D call TRBD1 (5 bases). V was shortened by 2 bases and J by 1 base, with 9 bases between the two germline ends. This CDR3 region has 15 residues. The germline CDR1 and CDR2 sequences are SEHNR and FQNEAQ (reference sequence). For the CDR3, the DNA is TGTGCCAGCAGCTTACCGCAGGGTTCCTACAATGAGCAGTTCTTC. It is translated as CASSLPQGSYNEQFF.

In its sample, this clonotype was seen a few times. The chain is built from TRBV4-2 and TRBJ2-1, with 15 positions matching TRBD2. This CDR3 has 16 residues. CDR1 is LGHNA and CDR2 is YNFKEQ in the germline V gene. V was pared by 2 bases and J by 8 bases, with 4 bases of the junction left unmatched. CDR3 nucleotide sequence: TGTGCCAGCAGCCAACGGACTAGCGGGGGGGCCGATGAGCAGTTCTTC. It encodes CASSQRTSGGADEQFF.

This clonotype has more than one count but fewer than ten. The chain has TRBV9 and TRBJ2-3; D might be TRBD2 (5 bases). Germline V lookup: CDR1 SGDLS, CDR2 YYNGEE. The CDR3 is 15 amino acids. V was pared by 4 bases and J by 2 bases, with 14 bases between. The CDR3 is CASSTHGIYTDTQYF. DNA for the CDR3: TGTGCCAGCAGCACCCACGGGATTTACACAGATACGCAGTATTTT. Together with reference TRBV9 and TRBJ2-3, the CDR3 gives the full variable domain: DSGVTQTPKHLITATGQRVTLRCSPRSGDLSVYWYQQSLDQGLQFLIQYYNGEERAKGNILERFSAQQFPDLHSELNLSSLELGDSALYFCASSTHGIYTDTQYFGPGTRLTVL.

V and J are TRBV10-3 and TRBJ2-5, with 13 bases fitting TRBD2. The ends lost 2 bases at V and 1 base at J; junction bases unmatched: 1. Looked up from germline, CDR1 is ENHRY and CDR2 is SYGVKD. The CDR3 spans 16 residues. This CDR3 reads CAISEGTSGVQETQYF. Written as DNA, the CDR3 is TGTGCCATCAGTGAGGGGACTAGCGGGGTCCAAGAGACCCAGTACTTC.

The chain recombines TRBV5-6 with TRBJ2-2; 8 nucleotides line up with TRBD1. Germline V CDR1 and CDR2: SGHDT, YYEEEE. V shed 3 bases and J 4 bases; nucleotides not matched to a gene: 8. The CDR3 consists of 16 residues. CDR3: CASSSGIQGATGELFF. The CDR3 nucleotides read TGTGCCAGCAGCTCCGGAATTCAGGGGGCCACCGGGGAGCTGTTTTTT. Full variable domain (remainder filled in from reference TRBV5-6 and TRBJ2-2): DAGVTQSPTHLIKTRGQQVTLRCSPKSGHDTVSWYQQALGQGPQFIFQYYEEEERQRGNFPDRFSGHQFPNYSSELNVNALLLGDSALYLCASSSGIQGATGELFFGEGSRLTVL.

This chain connects TRBV5-4 to TRBJ1-1; D uncertain. There are 13 residues in the CDR3. Germline V gene lookup returns CDR1 SGHNT and CDR2 YYREEE (reference sequence). Trimming cost V 4 bases and J 0 bases, with 7 bases left between them. The CDR3 DNA sequence: TGTGCCAGCAGCCCGGAGATGAACACTGAAGCTTTCTTT. Translated, it gives CASSPEMNTEAFF.

The chain carries TRBV7-2 and TRBJ1-1; no clear D. The CDR3 has 15 residues. Germline lookup yields CDR1 SGHTA and CDR2 FQGNSA. V was clipped by 5 bases and J by 0 bases, with 13 bases between them. The CDR3 DNA follows: TGTGCCAGCAGCCCAACGACTCCCATGAACACTGAAGCTTTCTTT. This codes for CASSPTTPMNTEAFF.

Points on this clonotype: A read error may produce the germline difference seen at one junction end. The chain carries TRBV11-2 and TRBJ1-2; D is perhaps TRBD1 (5 bases). The CDR3 loop spans 16 amino acids. Germline-derived CDR1 and CDR2 are SGHAT and FQNNGV. CDR3 coding DNA: TGTGCCAGCAGCTTAGTTAAGGGGATGCCTAACTATGGTTACACCTTC. Its protein is CASSLVKGMPNYGYTF.

The chain carries TRBV20-1 and TRBJ2-4; D uncertain. The J call may be mistaken, given a closer DNA end match to TRBJ2-7. Germline V lookup: CDR1 DFQATT, CDR2 SNEGSKA (reference sequence). The CDR3 consists of 11 residues. CDR3 residues: CSVPSPNEQYF. In nucleotides, the CDR3 is TGCAGTGTGCCGTCTCCCAACGAGCAGTACTTC.

The chain combines TRBV20-1 with TRBJ2-2; 7 nucleotides line up with TRBD2. From germline, CDR1 is DFQATT and CDR2 SNEGSKA (reference sequence). The CDR3 sequence is 15 residues long. V lost 2 bases, J lost 3 bases, and 6 bases stayed unmatched. The CDR3 here is CSARTGSGYTGELFF. In DNA, the CDR3 is TGCAGTGCTAGAACGGGTAGCGGGTACACCGGGGAGCTGTTTTTT.

The genes are TRBV25-1 and TRBJ2-7; TRBD1 or TRBD2 may be the D gene (5 bases each). Deletions cut 3 bases from V and 1 base from J, with 13 bases between. This CDR3 is built from 15 residues. Germline-derived CDR1 and CDR2 are MGHDK and SYGVNS. CDR3 in amino acids: CASSEDGAKSYEQYF. CDR3 DNA sequence: TGTGCCAGCAGTGAGGACGGGGCTAAATCCTACGAGCAGTACTTC.

The chain is built from TRBV4-1 and TRBJ1-1, with D perhaps TRBD1 (5 bases). This CDR3 is 14 amino acids long. Trimming removed 2 bases from V and 13 bases from J, with 20 bases in between. CDR1 is MGHRA and CDR2 is YSYEKL in the germline V gene. The CDR3 loop is CASSQPGTDQTVFF. In nucleotides, the CDR3 is TGCGCCAGCAGCCAACCCGGGACGGACCAAACGGTTTTCTTT.

The sample holds a few counts of this clonotype. The V gene is TRBV10-3, the J gene TRBJ2-1, with 8 bases lining up with TRBD1. Unmatched junction bases numbered 26, after V lost 5 bases and J lost 5 bases. The germline V gene encodes CDR1 ENHRY and CDR2 SYGVKD. This CDR3 is 21 amino acids long. The CDR3: CAISPGLLGTGQQKADNEQFF. CDR3 in DNA: TGTGCCATCAGTCCTGGACTCCTCGGGACAGGCCAGCAAAAAGCCGACAATGAGCAGTTCTTC.

This clonotype was found once. The CDR3 coding sequence is TGTGCCAGCTCACCATCGACTGGTCCCAATGAGCAGTTCTTC. Translated: CASSPSTGPNEQFF. The V gene is TRBV18, the J gene TRBJ2-1; D is uncertain. Germline CDR1 and CDR2: KGHSH and LQKENI. The CDR3 runs 14 residues. V was shortened by 2 bases and J by 6 bases, with 11 bases between the two germline ends.

V and J are TRBV7-9 and TRBJ2-2, with 9 nucleotides matching TRBD2. This CDR3 spans 14 amino acids. The V and J ends lost 5 bases and 4 bases, in that order; junction bases with no gene match: 2. CDR1 SEHNR and CDR2 FQNEAQ come from the germline V gene (reference sequence). CDR3 DNA sequence: TGTGCCAGCAGCCAAGCGGGAGGCACCGGGGAGCTGTTTTTT. It encodes CASSQAGGTGELFF.

The chain is built from TRBV5-5 and TRBJ2-3, with 13 bases identical to TRBD2. Germline V gene sequence: CDR1 SGHKS, CDR2 YYEKEE (reference sequence). This CDR3 comprises 16 residues. The trim removed 3 bases at V and 1 base at J, leaving 2 bases unmatched. CDR3 nucleotide sequence: TGTGCCAGCAGCTCGGGGACTAGCGGGGGCACAGATACGCAGTATTTT. Amino acids: CASSSGTSGGTDTQYF.

This clonotype was seen a few times. V and J are TRBV29-1 and TRBJ1-1; D unresolved. The ends were cut back, 3 bases at V and 3 bases at J, with 11 bases in the middle. The CDR3 runs 13 residues. The V gene's germline CDR1 is SQVTM and CDR2 ANQGSEA. The CDR3 DNA reads as TGCAGCGTTGACGGGGTGGAGGACACTGAAGCTTTCTTT. The encoded protein is CSVDGVEDTEAFF.

The rearrangement joins TRBV30 to TRBJ2-7; maybe TRBD2 (6 bases). Germline CDR1 GTSNPN, CDR2 SVGIG (reference sequence). This CDR3 has 14 amino acids. Trimming shortened V by 4 bases and J by 0 bases, and 13 bases separated the two germline ends. CDR3 protein: CAWTSEPLSYEQYF. As DNA, the CDR3 is TGTGCCTGGACTAGCGAGCCCCTCTCCTACGAGCAGTACTTC.

This clonotype was detected only once. The chain joins TRBV27 to TRBJ2-3; weak D call: TRBD2 (6 bases). This CDR3 has 16 amino acids. The germline V and J ends were trimmed by 0 bases and 4 bases, with 14 bases remaining between them. Germline CDR1 reads MNHEY; CDR2 reads SMNVEV (reference sequence). For the CDR3, the DNA is TGTGCCAGCAGTTTATCGGGAGGTTCTCTGGCAGATACGCAGTATTTT. Translated: CASSLSGGSLADTQYF.